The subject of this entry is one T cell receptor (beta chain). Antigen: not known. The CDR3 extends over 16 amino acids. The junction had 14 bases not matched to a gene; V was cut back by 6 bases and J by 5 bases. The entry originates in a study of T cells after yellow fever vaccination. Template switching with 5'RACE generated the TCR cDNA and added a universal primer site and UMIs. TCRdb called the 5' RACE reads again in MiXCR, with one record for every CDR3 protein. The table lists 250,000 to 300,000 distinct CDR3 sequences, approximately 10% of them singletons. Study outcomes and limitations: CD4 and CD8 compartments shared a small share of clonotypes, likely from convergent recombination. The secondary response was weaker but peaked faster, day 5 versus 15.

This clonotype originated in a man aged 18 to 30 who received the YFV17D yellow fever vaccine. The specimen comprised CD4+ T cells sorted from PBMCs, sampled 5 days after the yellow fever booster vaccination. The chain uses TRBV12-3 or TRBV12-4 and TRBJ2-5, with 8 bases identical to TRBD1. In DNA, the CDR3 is TGTGCCAGCAGCTCCGTTCGGGACAGGCCTCTGGAGACCCAGTACTTC. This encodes CASSSVRDRPLETQYF.